The 30 T cell receptor beta chains below were found in one sample sequenced in a study of T cell responses to AZD1222 COVID-19 vaccine. The repertoire was sequenced with immunoSEQ multiplex PCR; TCRdb's copy has only in-frame clones and lacks some. The sample yields approximately 73,000 clones, around four fifths seen once. The specimen was peripheral blood, collected on day 0 of AZD1222 vaccination. These receptors came from an adult in good health.

This clone was seen only once. The J gene is TRBJ2-4, the V gene TRBV7-2, with 8 bases fitting TRBD1. Germline CDR1 SGHTA, CDR2 FQGNSA. With V trimmed by 0 bases and J by 8 bases, 6 bases remained unmatched. The CDR3 extends over 15 amino acids. The CDR3 loop is CASSLAIQGADIQYF. In nucleotides, the CDR3 is TGTGCCAGCAGCTTAGCGATCCAGGGGGCTGACATTCAGTACTTC.

This clone was recorded a few times. This sequence joins TRBV29-1 and TRBJ1-3; D ambiguous. Germline V gene sequence: CDR1 SQVTM, CDR2 ANQGSEA. V dropped 7 bases and J dropped 9 bases, with 19 bases sitting between them. This CDR3 contains 13 residues. CDR3: CSAGDGLSSTIYF. DNA of the CDR3: TGCAGCGCAGGAGACGGGCTCTCTTCCACCATATATTTT.

A remark on this clone: Being one base from a much bigger clone, this may be a read error. This chain uses TRBV6-6 with TRBJ2-7; D call uncertain. Germline CDR1 is MNHNY and CDR2 is SVGAGI (reference sequence). This CDR3 spans 11 amino acids. Trimming pared 6 bases from V and 0 bases from J, leaving 3 bases between. CDR3 bases: TGTGCCAGCAGCATCTCCTACGAGCAGTACTTC. Amino acids: CASSISYEQYF.

The chain couples TRBV7-9 to TRBJ2-5; D possibly uses TRBD1 or TRBD2 (6 bases each). Germline V lookup: CDR1 SEHNR, CDR2 FQNEAQ (reference sequence). Trimming pared 4 bases from V and 3 bases from J, leaving 12 bases between. The CDR3 consists of 14 residues. CDR3 residues: CASSSTEGEETQYF. DNA for the CDR3: TGTGCCAGCAGCTCAACGGAGGGGGAAGAGACCCAGTACTTC.

The genes are TRBV5-1 and TRBJ1-4, with D maybe TRBD1 (5 bases). With 3 bases removed from V and 0 bases from J, the gap between germline ends came to 12 bases. The CDR3 contains 16 residues. Germline V CDR1 and CDR2: SGHRS, YFSETQ. Here the CDR3 reads CASSSRTRATNEKLFF. In DNA form, the CDR3 reads TGCGCCAGCAGCTCCCGGACACGAGCAACTAATGAAAAACTGTTTTTT.

The gene calls are TRBV15 and TRBJ2-2; D remains ambiguous. The V gene lost 0 bases and the J gene lost 6 bases, with 8 bases spanning the gap. Germline values: CDR1 LNHNV, CDR2 YYDKDF (reference sequence). The CDR3 runs 14 residues. CDR3 sequence reads: CATSRDRVAGELFF. The CDR3 DNA reads as TGTGCCACCAGCAGAGATAGGGTTGCCGGGGAGCTGTTTTTT.

V usage is TRBV7-9 and J usage is TRBJ2-7; D remains ambiguous. Germline V gene sequence: CDR1 SEHNR, CDR2 FQNEAQ (reference sequence). Trimming cost V 3 bases and J 5 bases, with 11 bases left between them. The CDR3 length is 13 residues. Written as DNA, the CDR3 is TGTGCCAGCAGCTTTTTAACCTCGGACGAGCAGTACTTC. Translating gives CASSFLTSDEQYF.

The chain carries TRBV12-3 or TRBV12-4 and TRBJ1-1; weak D call: TRBD1 (5 bases). Between the trimmed V and J ends, which lost 2 bases and 11 bases, there was a span of 9 bases. This CDR3 comprises 11 residues. CDR3 in amino acids: CASSLRDQAFF. In nucleotides, the CDR3 is TGTGCCAGCAGTTTACGGGACCAGGCTTTCTTT.

This chain links TRBV4-3 with TRBJ2-3; the match to TRBD2 covers 11 bases. Germline CDR1 reads LGHNA; CDR2 reads YSLEER. The CDR3 is 17 residues long. V was clipped by 0 bases and J by 0 bases; unmatched bases: 2. The DNA for the CDR3 is TGCGCCAGCAGCCAAGAGATAGCGGGAGGGAGCACAGATACGCAGTATTTT. Encoded protein: CASSQEIAGGSTDTQYF.

The chain couples TRBV3-1 (or the pseudogene TRBV3-2) to TRBJ1-2; the D is unclear. Germline lookup yields CDR1 LGHDT and CDR2 YNNKEL (reference sequence). The CDR3 length is 11 residues. Trimming removed 1 base at V and 7 bases at J, with 4 bases between. CDR3 loop: CASSQGRGYTF. CDR3 DNA: TGTGCCAGCAGCCAAGGTCGTGGCTACACCTTC.

The rearrangement joins TRBV10-3 to TRBJ1-1, with 8 bases lining up with TRBD1. Looked up from germline, CDR1 is ENHRY and CDR2 is SYGVKD. The trim removed 3 bases at V and 7 bases at J, leaving 7 bases unmatched. This CDR3 region has 14 residues. CDR3 nucleotide sequence: TGTGCCATCAGTGAACGGACAGGGTATGTTGAAGCTTTCTTT. Its protein is CAISERTGYVEAFF.

This chain links TRBV7-8 with TRBJ1-3; tentatively, D is TRBD1 (5 bases). Germline V gene data show CDR1 as SGHVS and CDR2 as FQNEAQ. V lost 5 bases to trimming and J lost 0 bases, with 14 bases between them. The CDR3 is made up of 16 amino acids. CDR3 protein: CASSARSQGSGNTIYF. CDR3 nucleotides: TGTGCCAGCAGCGCAAGGTCGCAGGGCTCTGGAAACACCATATATTTT. Supplemented by reference TRBV7-8 and TRBJ1-3, the full variable domain reads GAGVSQSPRYKVAKRGQDVALRCDPISGHVSLFWYQQALGQGPEFLTYFQNEAQLDKSGLPSDRFFAERPEGSVSTLKIQRTQQEDSAVYLCASSARSQGSGNTIYFGEGSWLTVV.

CDR3 protein: CASRSYHRDTEAFF. CDR3 sequence (DNA): TGTGCAAGTCGCTCCTACCACCGGGACACTGAAGCTTTCTTT. The chain carries TRBV12-2 and TRBJ1-1. TRBV12-2 has pseudogene status. The length of the CDR3 is 14 residues.

V is TRBV30 and J is TRBJ1-1; D is unresolved. Germline V lookup: CDR1 GTSNPN, CDR2 SVGIG (reference sequence). Between the trimmed V and J ends, which lost 1 base and 9 bases, there was a span of 12 bases. This CDR3 is built from 12 residues. CDR3 amino acids: CAWSDKGAQAFF. CDR3 in DNA: TGTGCCTGGAGTGATAAGGGTGCCCAAGCTTTCTTT.

The chain is built from TRBV6-2 or TRBV6-3 and TRBJ2-1; D call uncertain. V gave up 6 bases and J gave up 10 bases, with 10 bases separating them. Germline V gene sequence: CDR1 MNHEY, CDR2 SVGEGT. The CDR3 contains 11 residues. CDR3 residues: CASSHNTEQFF. The CDR3 DNA follows: TGTGCCAGCAGCCACAATACCGAGCAGTTCTTC.

This sequence joins TRBV5-4 and TRBJ1-2, with 7 positions matching TRBD1. Germline V lookup: CDR1 SGHNT, CDR2 YYREEE (reference sequence). The CDR3 covers 12 residues. V dropped 5 bases and J dropped 2; count of bases not matched to a gene: 0. As DNA, the CDR3 is TGTGCCAGCAGAGGGGGCAACTATGGCTACACCTTC. It is translated as CASRGGNYGYTF.

J is TRBJ2-1 and V is TRBV24-1; 9 bases agree with TRBD2. The ends lost 9 bases at V and 12 bases at J; junction bases unmatched: 14. This CDR3 is 14 amino acids long. The germline V gene encodes CDR1 KGHDR and CDR2 SFDVKD. CDR3 protein: CATGSWREGLVQFF. In DNA form, the CDR3 reads TGTGCCACCGGCTCCTGGCGGGAGGGGTTGGTGCAGTTCTTC.

The rearrangement links TRBV6-5 to TRBJ1-1, with 7 bases that match TRBD1. This CDR3 is built from 15 residues. Germline CDR1 and CDR2: MNHEY and SVGAGI. Unmatched junction bases numbered 7, after V lost 5 bases and J lost 1 base. CDR3 DNA: TGTGCCAGCAGTCGCCTGGGGACAGCGAACACTGAAGCTTTCTTT. Translating gives CASSRLGTANTEAFF.

This clone was detected a few times. CDR3 protein: CASSVATQNTEAFF. The CDR3 nucleotides are TGTGCCAGCAGCGTAGCTACGCAGAACACTGAAGCTTTCTTT. This chain joins TRBV9 and TRBJ1-1; D gene uncertain. The CDR3 is made up of 14 amino acids. The V gene's germline CDR1 is SGDLS and CDR2 YYNGEE. V gave up 0 bases and J gave up 1 base, with 7 bases separating them.

The chain joins TRBV30 to TRBJ1-5; D ambiguous. The germline gives CDR1 GTSNPN, CDR2 SVGIG (reference sequence). Trimming left V 0 bases short and J 0 bases short, with 6 bases between. This CDR3 comprises 14 residues. The CDR3 sequence: CAWSVGGSNQPQHF. The CDR3 coding sequence is TGTGCCTGGAGTGTGGGCGGTAGCAATCAGCCCCAGCATTTT.

The rearrangement joins TRBV6-5 to TRBJ1-2; 8 bases line up with TRBD1. V shed 2 bases and J 4 bases; nucleotides not matched to a gene: 0. CDR3 length equals 13 residues. Germline V CDR1 and CDR2: MNHEY, SVGAGI. In nucleotides, the CDR3 is TGTGCCAGCAGTTACACAGGGGGCTATGGCTACACCTTC. Amino acid sequence: CASSYTGGYGYTF.

The rearrangement uses TRBV5-4 and TRBJ1-2; D not resolved. This CDR3 is 12 amino acids long. CDR1 is SGHNT, CDR2 YYREEE, per germline (reference sequence). With 2 bases removed from V and 6 bases from J, the gap between germline ends came to 8 bases. The CDR3 reads CASSFGGNGYTF. In DNA form, the CDR3 reads TGTGCCAGCAGCTTTGGCGGGAATGGCTACACCTTC.

This chain's CDR3 is CASSPGGSWGTEAFF. The CDR3 DNA reads TGTGCCAGCAGCCCAGGGGGCAGTTGGGGCACTGAAGCTTTCTTT. This sequence joins TRBV9 and TRBJ1-1; 8 bases fit TRBD1. Trimming at V came to 4 bases and at J to 4 bases, leaving 9 bases not matched to a gene. The CDR3 extends over 15 amino acids. Per the germline V gene, CDR1 is SGDLS and CDR2 is YYNGEE.

This sequence joins TRBV12-5 and TRBJ2-1, with TRBD2 matching over 13 bases. The CDR3 has 20 residues. Germline V gene lookup returns CDR1 LGHNT and CDR2 FRNRAP. The junction had 15 bases not matched to a gene; V was cut back by 0 bases and J by 7 bases. CDR3 sequence (DNA): TGTGCTAGTGGTTTGGTACTGCGGACTAGCGGGGGATTATTTGGGAATGAGCAGTTCTTC. Protein: CASGLVLRTSGGLFGNEQFF.

The CDR3 loop is CASSPGLAAQETQYF. The CDR3 DNA is TGCGCCAGCAGCCCGGGACTAGCGGCTCAAGAGACCCAGTACTTC. The chain couples TRBV5-1 to TRBJ2-5, with 11 bases lining up with TRBD2. The V gene's germline CDR1 is SGHRS and CDR2 YFSETQ. Trimming removed 4 bases from V and 2 bases from J; junction bases left unmatched: 4. There are 15 residues in the CDR3.

The chain combines TRBV19 with TRBJ1-1; D unresolved. Germline V gene lookup returns CDR1 LNHDA and CDR2 SQIVND (reference sequence). CDR3 length: 14 residues. V was trimmed by 1 base and J by 7 bases, leaving 13 bases between them. CDR3 bases: TGTGCCAGTAGTATAGGGACGGATTTCGATGAAGCTTTCTTT. Residues: CASSIGTDFDEAFF.

The chain uses TRBV4-3 and TRBJ1-5; D gene unclear. This CDR3 spans 15 amino acids. Germline-derived CDR1 and CDR2 are LGHNA and YSLEER. Trimming shortened V by 0 bases and J by 5 bases, and 11 bases separated the two germline ends. The CDR3 bases are TGCGCCAGCAGCCAAGATTTGGCACGCGATCAGCCCCAGCATTTT. It codes for CASSQDLARDQPQHF.

The V call is TRBV4-1, the J call TRBJ2-1; 13 bases match TRBD2. This CDR3 spans 18 amino acids. Losses at the gene ends were 1 base for V and 9 bases for J; bases not matched to a gene: 12. Germline CDR1 reads MGHRA; CDR2 reads YSYEKL. This chain's CDR3 is CASSQVFSGTSGITEQFF. CDR3 sequence (DNA): TGCGCCAGCAGCCAAGTTTTTTCCGGGACTAGCGGGATAACTGAGCAGTTCTTC.

V and J are TRBV3-1 (or the pseudogene TRBV3-2) and TRBJ2-7; TRBD1 is a possible D gene (5 bases). Germline CDR1 reads LGHDT; CDR2 reads YNNKEL (reference sequence). The CDR3 runs 15 residues. The germline V and J ends were trimmed by 3 bases and 2 bases, with 14 bases remaining between them. The CDR3 loop is CASSQRTGIPYEQYF. In DNA, the CDR3 is TGTGCCAGCAGCCAGAGAACAGGTATTCCCTACGAGCAGTACTTC.

The genes are TRBV5-1 and TRBJ1-1; 7 nucleotides line up with TRBD1. The V segment lost 1 base and the J segment 0 bases; nucleotides outside the gene matches: 3. The CDR3 length is 15 residues. CDR1 SGHRS and CDR2 YFSETQ come from the germline V gene. The CDR3 spells CASSLQGVMNTEAFF. The DNA of the CDR3 is TGCGCCAGCAGCTTGCAGGGGGTGATGAACACTGAAGCTTTCTTT.